This TCR beta chain originates from a study of CD8 T cells in ankylosing spondylitis. This clonotype has more than one count but fewer than ten. Its antigen is still unknown. TCRdb reprocessed the 5' RACE reads with MiXCR, giving one entry per CDR3 protein. The data contain about 180,000 distinct CDR3 sequences, approximately 9.9% of them singletons. Findings of the study overall: A motif of roughly eight highly homologous TCR beta variants was seen as apparently characteristic of ankylosing spondylitis blood.

The CDR3 is 13 amino acids. This chain connects TRBV21-1 to TRBJ2-1; the DNA was not compared with TRBD1, the D call given in the table. TRBV21-1 is tagged as a pseudogene. Sequencing input: blood, either unsorted or a sorted T cell fraction (not recorded which). This receptor was obtained from a female donor with ankylosing spondylitis or in good health (not recorded which). CDR3 loop: CASNGTGPNEQFF. The DNA for the CDR3 is TGTGCCAGCAATGGGACAGGGCCTAATGAGCAGTTCTTC.